A selection of T cell receptor beta chains follows, all from one sample in a study of human thymus T cells. Measured with immunoSEQ multiplex PCR; TCRdb has only the in-frame clones, and not every one. The sample has roughly 130,000 clones; over 85% are singletons. Sequencing was performed on thymus tissue. The receptors come from a boy in the first two years of life with a congenital heart defect but otherwise immunologically healthy. CDR3s include the opening cysteine and the closing phenylalanine or tryptophan. Each record gives: V gene, D gene, J gene, clone size, CDR3 DNA, CDR3 protein. A D gene is named only where the DNA matches it firmly. The listing skips clone size in some rows; elsewhere it reads once, few, many or a size class.

v_gene: TRBV11-3
d_gene: TRBD2
j_gene: TRBJ2-5
abundance: once
CDR3nt: TGTGCCAGCAGCTTAGATCACGGGGGGGGCGGAGAGACCCAGTACTTC
CDR3aa: CASSLDHGGGGETQYF

v_gene: TRBV7-6
d_gene: NA
j_gene: TRBJ1-2
abundance: NA
CDR3nt: TGTGCCAGCAGCCCACAAGGGGGGAAAACCCTAAAAGGCTACACCTTC
CDR3aa: CASSPQGGKTLKGYTF

v_gene: TRBV11-2
d_gene: NA
j_gene: TRBJ1-2
abundance: once
CDR3nt: TGTGCCAGCAGCTGGGGTCGGAGCTACACCTTC
CDR3aa: CASSWGRSYTF

v_gene: TRBV23-1
d_gene: TRBD2
j_gene: TRBJ2-7
abundance: NA
CDR3nt: TGCGCCAGCAGTCACCTAGGGACTAGCGGGGGGCGGTTCCACGAGCAGTACTTC
CDR3aa: CASSHLGTSGGRFHEQYF

v_gene: TRBV18
d_gene: TRBD1
j_gene: TRBJ2-2
abundance: once
CDR3nt: TGTGCCAGCTCGCCCCAGGGGGCGCGAACCGGGGAGCTGTTTTTT
CDR3aa: CASSPQGARTGELFF

v_gene: TRBV28
d_gene: NA
j_gene: TRBJ1-1
abundance: NA
CDR3nt: TGTGCCAGCAGTCCGGCCTTAACTGAAGCTTTCTTT
CDR3aa: CASSPALTEAFF

v_gene: TRBV6-7
d_gene: NA
j_gene: TRBJ2-5
abundance: NA
CDR3nt: TGTGCCAGCAGTTACTCGAGAGGAGCGTACTTC
CDR3aa: CASSYSRGAYF

v_gene: TRBV9
d_gene: NA
j_gene: TRBJ2-5
abundance: NA
CDR3nt: TGTGCCAGCAGCGGCCAGGGCCCCCAAGAGACCCAGTACTTC
CDR3aa: CASSGQGPQETQYF

v_gene: TRBV2
d_gene: NA
j_gene: TRBJ2-7
abundance: NA
CDR3nt: TGTGCCAGCAGGTACCAGCGGGCGGCCTACGAGCAGTACTTC
CDR3aa: CASRYQRAAYEQYF

v_gene: TRBV5-1
d_gene: NA
j_gene: TRBJ2-7
abundance: NA
CDR3nt: TGCGCCAGCAGCTTGGTTGTTGGACCATCGGGGGAGCAGTACTTC
CDR3aa: CASSLVVGPSGEQYF

v_gene: TRBV28
d_gene: NA
j_gene: TRBJ1-3
abundance: NA
CDR3nt: TGTGCCAGCAGTTTGGGCCAGTCTTTCTCTGGAAACACCATATATTTT
CDR3aa: CASSLGQSFSGNTIYF

v_gene: TRBV6-4
d_gene: NA
j_gene: TRBJ2-3
abundance: NA
CDR3nt: TGTGCCAGCAGTCGCACAGGTAGCACAGATACGCAGTATTTT
CDR3aa: CASSRTGSTDTQYF

v_gene: TRBV6-5
d_gene: TRBD1
j_gene: TRBJ2-3
abundance: NA
CDR3nt: TGTGCCAGCCCTAGACAGGGGGCGAGCACAGATACGCAGTATTTT
CDR3aa: CASPRQGASTDTQYF

v_gene: TRBV30
d_gene: NA
j_gene: TRBJ1-1
abundance: NA
CDR3nt: TGTGCCTGGAGTGTACTAGGGACCGAGCAAAACACTGAAGCTTTCTTT
CDR3aa: CAWSVLGTEQNTEAFF

v_gene: TRBV5-5
d_gene: NA
j_gene: TRBJ2-7
abundance: few
CDR3nt: TGTGCCAGCACCATGGGGTTCCCATACTACGAGCAGTACTTC
CDR3aa: CASTMGFPYYEQYF

v_gene: TRBV11-2
d_gene: NA
j_gene: TRBJ1-2
abundance: NA
CDR3nt: TGTGCCAGCAGCTTAGAAAGGGCCGGTGATTATGGCTACACCTTC
CDR3aa: CASSLERAGDYGYTF

v_gene: TRBV19
d_gene: NA
j_gene: TRBJ1-3
abundance: NA
CDR3nt: TGTGCCAGTAGACCTCTGACAGGACCTATACACTCTGGAAACACCATATATTTT
CDR3aa: CASRPLTGPIHSGNTIYF

v_gene: TRBV9
d_gene: TRBD1
j_gene: TRBJ1-6
abundance: NA
CDR3nt: TGTGCCAGCAGCCAAGGGGGCCCCAATTCACCCCTCCACTTT
CDR3aa: CASSQGGPNSPLHF

v_gene: TRBV11-3
d_gene: TRBD2
j_gene: TRBJ2-5
abundance: NA
CDR3nt: TGTGCCAGCAGCTCCACCCAAGGACTAGCGGGGGGGCCGGAGACCCAGTACTTC
CDR3aa: CASSSTQGLAGGPETQYF

v_gene: TRBV7-2
d_gene: NA
j_gene: TRBJ2-2
abundance: NA
CDR3nt: TGTGCCAGCAGCTTAGAGCGTTTTAGGAACACCGGGGAGCTGTTTTTT
CDR3aa: CASSLERFRNTGELFF

v_gene: TRBV6-5
d_gene: NA
j_gene: TRBJ1-4
abundance: few
CDR3nt: TGTGCCAGCAGCCCCCCCGGCACCTATTCCCTGTTTTTT
CDR3aa: CASSPPGTYSLFF

v_gene: TRBV28
d_gene: TRBD1
j_gene: TRBJ2-3
abundance: once
CDR3nt: TGTGCCAGCAGTTGGACAGGGGGCCCCGCAGATACGCAGTATTTT
CDR3aa: CASSWTGGPADTQYF

v_gene: TRBV5-1
d_gene: TRBD1
j_gene: TRBJ2-3
abundance: NA
CDR3nt: TGCGCCAGCAGCCCGGGGACAGGGGGTTGTGACACAGATACGCAGTATTTT
CDR3aa: CASSPGTGGCDTDTQYF

v_gene: TRBV12-5
d_gene: TRBD1
j_gene: TRBJ2-5
abundance: NA
CDR3nt: TGTGCTAGTGGTTTCCGGTATCCCCGGGACAGGTCTCCAAAGCCCCAAGAGACCCAGTACTTC
CDR3aa: CASGFRYPRDRSPKPQETQYF

v_gene: TRBV13
d_gene: TRBD2
j_gene: TRBJ2-5
abundance: NA
CDR3nt: TGTGCCAGCAATAAAGCGGGGGGGCCGGAGACCCAGTACTTC
CDR3aa: CASNKAGGPETQYF

v_gene: TRBV5-1
d_gene: NA
j_gene: TRBJ2-7
abundance: NA
CDR3nt: TGCGCCAGCAGCCCGGCGTACTCCTACGAGCAGTACTTC
CDR3aa: CASSPAYSYEQYF

v_gene: TRBV2
d_gene: NA
j_gene: TRBJ1-2
abundance: NA
CDR3nt: TGTGGAGGTTTCTACTATGGCTACACCTTC
CDR3aa: CGGFYYGYTF

v_gene: TRBV7-2
d_gene: TRBD1
j_gene: TRBJ1-2
abundance: NA
CDR3nt: TGTGCCAGCAGCTCAATTACAGGGGCGATCGACTATGGCTACACCTTC
CDR3aa: CASSSITGAIDYGYTF

v_gene: TRBV5-4
d_gene: NA
j_gene: TRBJ1-4
abundance: NA
CDR3nt: TGTGCCAGCAGCTTGGATGGGGGCGGCGATGAAAAACTGTTTTTT
CDR3aa: CASSLDGGGDEKLFF

v_gene: TRBV19
d_gene: TRBD2
j_gene: TRBJ2-7
abundance: NA
CDR3nt: TGTGCCAGTAGTCAAAGCGGGGGGTCCTCCTACGAGCAGTACTTC
CDR3aa: CASSQSGGSSYEQYF

v_gene: TRBV7-2
d_gene: NA
j_gene: TRBJ2-4
abundance: NA
CDR3nt: TGTGCCAGCAGCTCCCCATTGCGAGGCATTCAGTACTTC
CDR3aa: CASSSPLRGIQYF

v_gene: TRBV14
d_gene: NA
j_gene: TRBJ2-5
abundance: NA
CDR3nt: TGTGCCAGCAGCCAAGATAGAGGGGGGGCCGGGGTTCAGGAGACCCAGTACTTC
CDR3aa: CASSQDRGGAGVQETQYF

v_gene: TRBV6-1
d_gene: TRBD2
j_gene: TRBJ2-5
abundance: NA
CDR3nt: TGTGCCAGCAGTGGCGGGACTAGCGGGGGAGCCCAAGAGACCCAGTACTTC
CDR3aa: CASSGGTSGGAQETQYF

v_gene: TRBV2
d_gene: NA
j_gene: TRBJ1-1
abundance: NA
CDR3nt: TGTGCCAGCAGTCGCCCCCACAGCACTGAAGCTTTCTTT
CDR3aa: CASSRPHSTEAFF

v_gene: TRBV27
d_gene: NA
j_gene: TRBJ1-1
abundance: NA
CDR3nt: TGTGCCAGCAGTCCCCGGAGGGGCCAGAACACTGAAGCTTTCTTT
CDR3aa: CASSPRRGQNTEAFF

v_gene: TRBV10-3
d_gene: TRBD2
j_gene: TRBJ2-3
abundance: NA
CDR3nt: TGTGCCATCAGTGGACTAGCGGGGCTAGATACGCAGTATTTT
CDR3aa: CAISGLAGLDTQYF

v_gene: TRBV7-2
d_gene: NA
j_gene: TRBJ2-5
abundance: NA
CDR3nt: TGTGCCAGCAGCTTAGGCGGGATTAAGACCCAGTACTTC
CDR3aa: CASSLGGIKTQYF

v_gene: TRBV30
d_gene: TRBD2
j_gene: TRBJ2-7
abundance: NA
CDR3nt: TGTGCCTGGAGTCTAGGACTAGCGGGGGAGACCGGCGAGCAGTACTTC
CDR3aa: CAWSLGLAGETGEQYF

v_gene: TRBV7-9
d_gene: NA
j_gene: TRBJ2-3
abundance: NA
CDR3nt: TGTGCCAGCAGCTTGCATAGGGGTGGAGATACGCAGTATTTT
CDR3aa: CASSLHRGGDTQYF

v_gene: TRBV4-3
d_gene: TRBD1
j_gene: TRBJ1-2
abundance: NA
CDR3nt: TGCGCCAGCAGCTATGATTGGGACAGGGTTTATGGCTACACCTTC
CDR3aa: CASSYDWDRVYGYTF